This T cell receptor beta chain is from a study of human T cells and chemical hapten exposure. Whole-study context: Alopecia areata, totalis or universalis was found in mostly female patients. Findings of the study overall: The number of TCRs above 1 in 1000 frequency did not change after DPC sensitization.

Library construction involved attaching unique molecular identifiers to individual cDNA molecules, which allowed quantitative, reproducible TCR counting. TCRdb used MiXCR to reprocess the RACE reads, holding one entry per CDR3 protein. The top ten clones hold 2% to 2.5% of a sample with about 120,000 distinct CDR3 sequences, around 11% of them seen once. As regards this clonotype: What it binds is not known.

Trimming shortened V by 4 bases and J by 5 bases, and 20 bases separated the two germline ends. Germline CDR1 DFQATT, CDR2 SNEGSKA (reference sequence). This CDR3 is 15 amino acids long. This sample's time point: patch test 3, about 24 weeks after DPC sensitization. Noted treatment: therapeutic diphenylcyclopropenone sensitization with weekly scalp DPC. Those who donated were patients with alopecia, 18 to 70 years of age, and suitable for DPC. The clonotype comes from a woman aged 45 to 65 with alopecia areata. Some clones in this sample may be carry-over from other donors' samples. The input for sequencing was whole blood, taken in connection with sensitization to the hapten diphenylcyclopropenone (DPC). The chain has TRBV20-1 and TRBJ1-1, with D tentatively TRBD1 (6 bases). The DNA for the CDR3 is TGCAGTGCTAACCCCTCGGAGGGGGTGATTACTGAAGCTTTCTTT. This gives the protein CSANPSEGVITEAFF.